This entry lists 25 T cell receptor beta chains sequenced from one sample in a study of blood T cell repertoires in COVID-19. Data came from immunoSEQ multiplex PCR; TCRdb stores just in-frame clones and leaves some out. The sample consists of about 440,000 clones, about 89% of them appearing once. Sample: peripheral blood. Receptors originate from a woman in her 30s with acute or convalescent COVID-19.

This clone occurred once. V is TRBV12-1 and J is TRBJ1-2; the table's D call of TRBD1 was not tested on the DNA. TRBV12-1 is a pseudogene locus. The CDR3 runs 18 residues. In DNA, the CDR3 is TGTGCCAGCAGCTTATTCCTTCCTACAGACAGGGGGGGCTATGGCTACACCTTC. Residues: CASSLFLPTDRGGYGYTF.

This chain joins TRBV9 and TRBJ2-1; D is unresolved. Trimming removed 4 bases at V and 2 bases at J, with 16 bases between. Per germline, CDR1 SGDLS and CDR2 YYNGEE. The CDR3 loop spans 16 amino acids. The CDR3 is CASSRSRPTTYNEQFF. The CDR3 nucleotides are TGTGCCAGCAGCCGTAGCCGCCCCACTACCTACAATGAGCAGTTCTTC.

This chain joins TRBV2 and TRBJ1-6; D is perhaps TRBD1 (6 bases). V was pared by 7 bases and J by 8 bases, with 12 bases between. CDR3 length: 13 amino acids. The germline gives CDR1 SNHLY, CDR2 FYNNEI. The CDR3 spells CASNRELYSPLHF. CDR3 DNA sequence: TGTGCCAGCAACAGGGAACTATATTCACCCCTCCACTTT.

This clone was seen only a few times. The chain couples TRBV15 to TRBJ2-7; perhaps TRBD1 as D (6 bases). This CDR3 contains 15 residues. CDR1 is LNHNV, CDR2 YYDKDF, per germline (reference sequence). Trimming took 0 bases from V and 2 from J, leaving 11 bases between them. The CDR3 sequence is CATSRDPQGTYEQYF. DNA for the CDR3: TGTGCCACCAGCAGAGATCCACAGGGAACCTACGAGCAGTACTTC.

The J gene is TRBJ2-1, the V gene TRBV7-2, with D unclear. The CDR3 covers 14 residues. Germline CDR1 and CDR2: SGHTA and FQGNSA. Trimming took 2 bases from V and 0 from J, leaving 5 bases between them. The CDR3 DNA follows: TGTGCCAGCAGCTTACTCGGCTCCTACAATGAGCAGTTCTTC. Amino acid sequence: CASSLLGSYNEQFF.

J is TRBJ2-3 and V is TRBV6-5, with 8 positions matching TRBD2. Per germline, CDR1 MNHEY and CDR2 SVGAGI. Unmatched junction bases numbered 6, after V lost 8 bases and J lost 2 bases. The CDR3 covers 14 residues. CDR3 region: CASAGGPYTDTQYF. In DNA, the CDR3 is TGTGCCAGCGCGGGGGGACCATACACAGATACGCAGTATTTT.

The chain links TRBV18 to TRBJ1-4, with D perhaps matching TRBD1 (5 bases). V lost 3 bases and J 8 bases, leaving 16 bases between the germline ends. The CDR3 consists of 15 residues. CDR1 KGHSH and CDR2 LQKENI come from the germline V gene. Here the CDR3 reads CASSPNLARGEKLFF. In nucleotides, the CDR3 is TGTGCCAGCTCACCCAACCTGGCCCGGGGGGAAAAACTGTTTTTT. Full variable domain (remainder filled in from reference TRBV18 and TRBJ1-4): NAGVMQNPRHLVRRRGQEARLRCSPMKGHSHVYWYRQLPEEGLKFMVYLQKENIIDESGMPKERFSAEFPKEGPSILRIQQVVRGDSAAYFCASSPNLARGEKLFFGSGTQLSVL.

This chain connects TRBV10-2 to TRBJ1-1; D gene ambiguous. This CDR3 has 15 amino acids. Germline CDR1 is WSHSY and CDR2 is SAAADI. Trimming took 0 bases from V and 8 from J, leaving 16 bases between them. DNA of the CDR3: TGCGCCAGCAGTGAGTCGTACGCCCCCCAGAAGGAAGCTTTCTTT. Translated: CASSESYAPQKEAFF.

V gene TRBV6-6 combines with J gene TRBJ2-1; possibly TRBD2 for D (5 bases). V lost 4 bases and J lost 4, with 14 bases in between. The V gene's germline CDR1 is MNHNY and CDR2 SVGAGI (reference sequence). The CDR3 contains 15 residues. The CDR3 loop is CASSSHLGLYNEQFF. The CDR3 bases are TGTGCCAGCAGTTCCCATCTAGGACTTTACAATGAGCAGTTCTTC.

The V call is TRBV11-3, the J call TRBJ2-1; D call uncertain. The germline V gene encodes CDR1 SGHNT and CDR2 YENEEA. The CDR3 consists of 16 residues. V was shortened by 1 base and J by 3 bases, with 13 bases between the two germline ends. This CDR3 is CASSLVRLNYYNEQFF. The DNA of the CDR3 is TGTGCCAGCAGCTTAGTTCGGTTAAATTACTACAATGAGCAGTTCTTC.

The rearrangement joins TRBV5-1 to TRBJ2-3, with D perhaps TRBD1 (6 bases). This CDR3 is built from 15 residues. Germline values: CDR1 SGHRS, CDR2 YFSETQ. The V end lost 3 bases, the J end lost 0 bases, and 11 bases lay between the germline ends. CDR3 nucleotides: TGCGCCAGCAGCTCAGGGGACCTTAGCACAGATACGCAGTATTTT. Its translation is CASSSGDLSTDTQYF.

The V and J genes are TRBV9 and TRBJ2-5, with a weak D call TRBD1 (6 bases). Trimming shortened V by 3 bases and J by 2 bases, and 14 bases separated the two germline ends. The CDR3 loop spans 15 amino acids. Per the germline V gene, CDR1 is SGDLS and CDR2 is YYNGEE. DNA of the CDR3: TGTGCCAGCAGCGCGGGACACCGGGCACAAGAGACCCAGTACTTC. It specifies CASSAGHRAQETQYF.

The chain carries TRBV4-1 and TRBJ2-7; D possibly corresponds to TRBD2 (6 bases). CDR3 length: 17 amino acids. V lost 0 bases and J 9 bases, leaving 24 bases between the germline ends. Germline V gene data show CDR1 as MGHRA and CDR2 as YSYEKL. The DNA of the CDR3 is TGCGCCAGCAGCCAAGACCCCTCCGACAGTCTTCCGGGAGTGCAGTACTTC. Its protein product is CASSQDPSDSLPGVQYF.

The genes are TRBV5-1 and TRBJ2-5, with a possible D match to TRBD1 (5 bases). Germline V CDR1 and CDR2: SGHRS, YFSETQ. The V gene lost 7 bases and the J gene lost 1 base, with 5 bases spanning the gap. The CDR3 sequence is 11 residues long. The CDR3 spells CASGAQETQYF. The CDR3 DNA is TGCGCCAGCGGGGCCCAAGAGACCCAGTACTTC. The full variable domain, with the rest looked up from reference TRBV5-1 and TRBJ2-5, is KAGVTQTPRYLIKTRGQQVTLSCSPISGHRSVSWYQQTPGQGLQFLFEYFSETQRNKGNFPGRFSGRQFSNSRSEMNVSTLELGDSALYLCASGAQETQYFGPGTRLLVL.

V gene TRBV7-8 combines with J gene TRBJ2-1, with a weak D call TRBD1 (6 bases). Trimming shortened V by 5 bases and J by 6 bases, and 14 bases separated the two germline ends. The CDR3 has 14 amino acids. Germline loops: CDR1 SGHVS, CDR2 FQNEAQ. The DNA of the CDR3 is TGTGCCAGCAGCCCTACCTCAGGGGCCAATGAGCAGTTCTTC. Its protein is CASSPTSGANEQFF. Filled out from reference TRBV7-8 and TRBJ2-1, the complete variable domain reads GAGVSQSPRYKVAKRGQDVALRCDPISGHVSLFWYQQALGQGPEFLTYFQNEAQLDKSGLPSDRFFAERPEGSVSTLKIQRTQQEDSAVYLCASSPTSGANEQFFGPGTRLTVL.

The V gene is TRBV27, the J gene TRBJ2-1, with 9 positions matching TRBD2. Germline V CDR1 and CDR2: MNHEY, SMNVEV (reference sequence). The V gene end was trimmed by 5 bases and the J gene end by 7 bases; junction bases not matched to a gene: 3. This CDR3 spans 13 amino acids. CDR3 coding DNA: TGTGCCAGCAGTGTTAGCGGGGGAAATGAGCAGTTCTTC. It codes for CASSVSGGNEQFF.

J is TRBJ2-1 and V is TRBV11-2, with 10 bases aligning to TRBD2. The trim removed 6 bases at V and 5 bases at J, leaving 13 bases unmatched. Germline CDR1 SGHAT, CDR2 FQNNGV. This CDR3 has 17 residues. CDR3 sequence: CASSPVAGTSADNEQFF. CDR3 nucleotide sequence: TGTGCCAGCAGTCCTGTGGCAGGGACTAGCGCCGACAATGAGCAGTTCTTC.

The CDR3 loop is CASRNRQGNYGYTF. CDR3 bases: TGTGCCAGCAGAAACCGACAGGGCAACTATGGCTACACCTTC. V usage is TRBV5-4 and J usage is TRBJ1-2; TRBD1 matches 7 bases. The CDR3 runs to 14 residues. Germline CDR1 and CDR2: SGHNT and YYREEE (reference sequence). V shed 5 bases, J shed 2 bases, and the junction held 6 bases outside the gene matches. Filled out from reference TRBV5-4 and TRBJ1-2, the complete variable domain reads ETGVTQSPTHLIKTRGQQVTLRCSSQSGHNTVSWYQQALGQGPQFIFQYYREEENGRGNFPPRFSGLQFPNYSSELNVNALELDDSALYLCASRNRQGNYGYTFGSGTRLTVV.

This CDR3 is CASSPDLAVPNNEQFF. CDR3 DNA: TGTGCCAGCTCACCAGACTTAGCGGTTCCTAACAATGAGCAGTTCTTC. The V gene is TRBV18, the J gene TRBJ2-1; possible D gene TRBD2, 6 bases. The V end was cut by 2 bases, the J end by 5 bases, with 16 bases between. Germline CDR1 reads KGHSH; CDR2 reads LQKENI. CDR3 size: 16 residues.

The chain links TRBV6-5 to TRBJ1-2; D is unclear. The germline gives CDR1 MNHEY, CDR2 SVGAGI. The CDR3 contains 12 residues. V lost 7 bases and J lost 1, with 7 bases in between. The CDR3: CASNPSNYGYTF. DNA of the CDR3: TGTGCCAGCAACCCGAGTAACTATGGCTACACCTTC.

The V call is TRBV5-6, the J call TRBJ2-1, with 13 positions matching TRBD2. Unmatched junction bases numbered 10, after V lost 4 bases and J lost 12 bases. CDR3 size: 15 residues. Germline V gene lookup returns CDR1 SGHDT and CDR2 YYEEEE. This CDR3 reads CASSELAGGPVRQFF. The CDR3 DNA reads TGTGCCAGCAGCGAACTAGCGGGGGGGCCGGTTCGGCAGTTCTTC.

This clone was seen only once. The chain carries TRBV4-1 and TRBJ2-6; TRBD1 aligns across 7 bases. This CDR3 region has 18 residues. J gave up 0 bases and V 5 bases, and 10 bases lay outside the gene matches. CDR1 is MGHRA and CDR2 is YSYEKL in the germline V gene. This chain's CDR3 is CASSFRQGLSSGANVLTF. The CDR3 DNA reads TGCGCCAGCAGCTTTAGACAGGGTTTGAGCTCTGGGGCCAACGTCCTGACTTTC.

V gene TRBV5-4 combines with J gene TRBJ2-2, with D possibly matching TRBD1 (6 bases). The CDR3 extends over 16 amino acids. The V gene's germline CDR1 is SGHNT and CDR2 YYREEE (reference sequence). Deletions cut 3 bases from V and 4 bases from J, with 16 bases between. The CDR3 region is CASSSSVQGFTGELFF. CDR3 DNA sequence: TGTGCCAGCAGCTCGAGTGTACAGGGTTTCACCGGGGAGCTGTTTTTT.

J is TRBJ2-7 and V is TRBV7-2, with D perhaps matching TRBD1 (6 bases). V shed 0 bases and J shed 2 bases, with 8 bases lying between them. The germline gives CDR1 SGHTA, CDR2 FQGNSA. CDR3 length: 14 amino acids. The CDR3 loop is CASSLAGATYEQYF. CDR3 nucleotide sequence: TGTGCCAGCAGCTTAGCGGGGGCTACCTACGAGCAGTACTTC.

The table lists this clone with a few counts. The J gene is TRBJ2-2, the V gene TRBV5-1; 8 bases line up with TRBD1. Losses at the gene ends were 4 bases for V and 3 bases for J; bases not matched to a gene: 5. This CDR3 comprises 15 residues. Germline-derived CDR1 and CDR2 are SGHRS and YFSETQ. The CDR3: CASSMGTGDTGELFF. The DNA of the CDR3 is TGCGCCAGCAGCATGGGGACAGGTGACACCGGGGAGCTGTTTTTT.